Presented here are 3 T cell receptor beta chains from one specimen sequenced in a study of neurological immune-mediated disorders. MiXCR, run by TCRdb on the 5' RACE reads, gives a single entry per CDR3 protein. The profile shows tens of thousands of distinct CDR3 sequences, approximately 5.8% of them singletons. The specimen was CD4+ T cells from blood. Receptor source: a woman in her late teens or twenties with multiple sclerosis.

The table lists this clonotype with many counts. The chain has TRBV7-6 and TRBJ2-4, with 8 bases matching TRBD1. The CDR3 totals 13 residues. The V gene's germline CDR1 is SGHVS and CDR2 FNYEAQ. V was clipped by 4 bases and J by 9 bases; unmatched bases: 5. This CDR3 is CASSSRQGSIQYF. CDR3 nucleotide sequence: TGTGCCAGCAGCTCCAGACAGGGGTCCATTCAGTACTTC.

In its sample, this clonotype was seen many times. The chain employs TRBV20-1 and TRBJ2-7; tentatively, D is TRBD1 or TRBD2 (7 bases each). V gave up 2 bases and J gave up 6 bases, with 26 bases separating them. The germline V gene has CDR1 DFQATT and CDR2 SNEGSKA (reference sequence). The CDR3 runs 17 residues. CDR3 sequence (DNA): TGCAGTGCTAGAACCTCCCAGGGGGGGACAGCATCGGGCGAGCAGTACTTC. It codes for CSARTSQGGTASGEQYF.

This clonotype showed up many times. This sequence joins TRBV29-1 and TRBJ2-1, with D possibly being TRBD1 (6 bases). This CDR3 contains 15 residues. V gave up 5 bases and J gave up 5 bases, with 19 bases separating them. CDR1 is SQVTM and CDR2 is ANQGSEA in the germline V gene. The DNA of the CDR3 is TGCAGCGTTTCCTCCACAGGGAGATCGCACAATGAGCAGTTCTTC. Its protein is CSVSSTGRSHNEQFF.